The present entry profiles one T cell receptor (beta chain) with its context. What antigen it recognizes has not been identified. Base qualities are missing; no much larger clone stands one base away. Genomic DNA was used as template for profiling of TCR beta VDJ combinations and CDR3 sequences. An Illumina HiSeq 2000 was the platform used for TCR repertoire sequencing. As for how the authors treated the data: TRBV/TRBJ rearrangement plots, CDR3 size and DJ length profiles, and Simpson's diversity index were used to evaluate the repertoires. The most abundant DNA sequence in the deep sequencing data was defined as the immunodominant clone. CDR3 amino acid sequences were screened for sharing across subjects and were compared with published repertoires and the VDJdb database. TCRdb applied fastp at Q25 and MiXCR to the public reads, then kept only in-frame beta chains. Here each entry gathers all rows of one CDR3 protein and keeps the most common genes and DNA. V and J calls and clone size were set by TCRdb, not the authors. The sample table contains hundreds of thousands of distinct CDR3 sequences; only one count was recorded for approximately 57% of them. The leading ten clones occupy roughly 8% of the sample.

The sample belongs to a study of CD8+CD57+ T cells in acquired aplastic anemia listed by TCRdb under 2018. Regarding the complete study: On average, sorted CD4+ and CD8+ cells yielded approximately 3 ug of extracted DNA, with a range of about 0.18 to 30 ug. Here is what the overall study found, with its caveats: Roughly 29 CD8+ CDR3 sequences were shared between patients and controls but appeared highly expressed in patients and within their immunodominant clones. CD8+ Simpson's diversity did not differ significantly between patients and healthy controls (P=0.060).

The CDR3 numbers 15 residues from cysteine through phenylalanine. Of all the DNA, just the CDR3 is kept, 45 bases in frame from base 1. The CDR1 and CDR2 encoded by the germline V gene are SGHTA and FQGTGA. The trim is 5 bases for V and 0 bases for J, with a gap of 14 bases between the germline ends. TCR repertoires of sorted CD4+ and CD8+ blood T cells from severe aplastic anemia patients and healthy subjects were deep-sequenced in the study. Ficoll-Paque density gradient centrifugation was used to isolate peripheral blood mononuclear cells. CD4+ and CD8+ T cells were sorted by FACS or magnetic beads before DNA extraction.

Material: sorted CD4+, CD8+, or CD8+CD57+ T cells (not recorded which) from PBMCs. The sequence was collected from a human donor with severe aplastic anemia or a healthy control (not recorded which). The sequence links TRBV7-3 to TRBJ2-7; the D gene cannot be resolved reliably. The CDR3 region reads CASSQWPSNSYEQYF. In nucleotides, the sequence is TGTGCCAGCAGCCAATGGCCCAGCAACTCCTACGAGCAGTACTTC. Full variable domain (CDR3 extended with the reference TRBV7-3 and TRBJ2-7 proteins): GAGVSQTPSNKVTEKGKYVELRCDPISGHTALYWYRQSLGQGPEFLIYFQGTGAADDSGLPNDRFFAVRPEGSVSTLKIQRTERGDSAVYLCASSQWPSNSYEQYFGPGTRLTVT.